The rows below give T cell receptor beta chains drawn from one sample of a study of T cells after yellow fever vaccination. TCRdb analysed the 5' RACE reads with MiXCR anew, one entry per CDR3 protein. The sample carries hundreds of thousands of distinct CDR3 sequences, roughly 12% recorded once. The input for sequencing was PBMCs, taken on the day of the yellow fever booster vaccination. Receptors were obtained from a young man who received the YFV17D yellow fever vaccine. Both conserved end residues are trimmed from each CDR3. The order of the fields is CDR3 protein, V gene, D gene. A D gene is named only where the DNA matches it firmly.

ASSTDRGVYIQY,TRBV28,TRBD1
SVDLGKEETQY,TRBV29-1,.
ASSQEGLAGGAVQETQY,TRBV4-3,TRBD2
ASSSSGPDTQY,TRBV5-5,.
ASSLTLNYGYT,TRBV5-1,.
SARGGGGKSNEQY,TRBV20-1,TRBD2
ASSLQGNANNEQF,TRBV7-9,.
SANFQGAEEKLF,TRBV20-1,TRBD1
ASSLRVAGYEQY,TRBV11-2,TRBD2
ASTAGTNTGELF,TRBV19,.
SARDLPRRRTDTQY,TRBV20-1,.
ASSAWGLAGVVRYEQY,TRBV11-1,TRBD2
ASSSASGSPTYEQY,TRBV19,TRBD2
ASSIDGSRLYEQY,TRBV19,.
SAMDRGREETQY,TRBV20-1,TRBD1
ASKPGSYNEQF,TRBV6-2/TRBV6-3,.
ASSHGGPDTQY,TRBV7-9,.
ASSHYGVDTQY,TRBV7-3,.
ASSQEGYLGGRANVLT,TRBV4-2,.
ASRMWRGSNQPQH,TRBV4-3,.
ASRLAGNANTGELF,TRBV5-1,TRBD2
SARLAGELHEQY,TRBV20-1,TRBD2
ASSTGGTAYEQY,TRBV12-3/TRBV12-4,TRBD1
ASSLARQNEKLF,TRBV7-2,.
ASSQDTLNGVAAAEQF,TRBV4-3,.
ASSSPELEQY,TRBV21-1,.
ASSFVVGGGNEQF,TRBV28,.
ASSSGPRGEQY,TRBV27,.
SALHRGGRETQY,TRBV20-1,TRBD1
ASSYGGGGPDTEAF,TRBV12-3/TRBV12-4,.
ASGRRGYYSNQPQH,TRBV28,.
ASSDYRGGTEAF,TRBV27,TRBD1
ASSPLLQVDTEAF,TRBV18,.
SARDPGSGRVNQPQH,TRBV20-1,.
ASSDEGARTDTQY,TRBV10-2,.
ASEGIGNQPQH,TRBV28,.
ASSLGVLNTEAF,TRBV7-9,.
ASSQHGELF,TRBV4-3,.
ASSPRQGGGPYEQY,TRBV18,.
SARGSSMGGYEQY,TRBV20-1,.
ASSSSGSREDTQY,TRBV7-2,TRBD2
ASSLPPGQGIYNEQF,TRBV5-6,TRBD1
ASSRVRLAKNIQY,TRBV21-1,.
ASSSTSGSRTGELF,TRBV12-3/TRBV12-4,TRBD2
ASSDSGAQETQY,TRBV7-9,.
SAGNRGGGNIQY,TRBV20-1,.
ASRRDSGGDNEQF,TRBV12-3/TRBV12-4,TRBD2
ASSDYPSSYNEQF,TRBV11-2,.
ASSYVPSPEKLF,TRBV6-5,.
ASSLAWTSGSINEQF,TRBV5-1,TRBD2
ASSLSGIGEQF,TRBV11-3,.
ASSLVGGWRIEHNEQF,TRBV11-2,.